Listed below are T cell receptor beta chains from one sample, sequenced in a study of OX40 agonist ivuxolimab in advanced cancers. This table comes from immunoSEQ multiplex PCR, and its TCRdb copy is limited to in-frame clones, with some not included. The sample shows tens of thousands of clones, more than 70% of them seen only once. The sequencing here drew on CD4+ or CD8+ T cells sorted from blood, taken in a trial of the OX40 agonist ivuxolimab. These receptors were collected from an adult with an advanced solid tumor such as melanoma, head and neck, liver or kidney cancer. CDR3s include the opening cysteine and the closing phenylalanine or tryptophan. The D gene is left open where the match is weak. Only some rows state a clone size, as once, few, many or a class for expanded clones.

clone_size j_call d_call v_call cdr3_aa
NA TRBJ2-3 NA TRBV9 CASSVVADTQYF
NA TRBJ1-6 NA TRBV9 CASSLGILNSPLHF
NA TRBJ1-5 NA TRBV15 CATSRGGGSNQPQHF
NA TRBJ1-5 NA TRBV16 CASSQSLPYNQPQHF
NA TRBJ1-3 TRBD1 TRBV7-2 CASSLTGGYSGNTIYF
NA TRBJ2-1 TRBD2 TRBV2 CASRLTSGNNNEQFF
NA TRBJ1-4 NA TRBV28 CASSPRDNLFF
NA TRBJ2-5 TRBD2 TRBV4-1 CASSQVREGTQYF
NA TRBJ2-5 NA TRBV5-3 CASSVAETQYF
NA TRBJ1-2 NA TRBV10-3 CAISDSDNTAYGYTF
NA TRBJ1-6 NA TRBV2 CASRSDIPSYNSPLHF
NA TRBJ2-1 NA TRBV5-1 CASAFSVGSYNEQFF
NA TRBJ1-1 NA TRBV6-1 CASSEVGGAFF
NA TRBJ1-4 NA TRBV18 CASSPSGAGLREKLFF
once TRBJ1-4 NA TRBV5-4 CASSARFATNEKLFF
NA TRBJ2-3 TRBD2 TRBV19 CASSMWDSGRGRTDTQYF
NA TRBJ1-1 TRBD1 TRBV6-5 CASRDGQGVTEAFF
NA TRBJ2-5 NA TRBV11-2 CASSLGAREETQYF
NA TRBJ1-5 NA TRBV19 CASNKGVIGQPQHF
once TRBJ2-3 TRBD1 TRBV5-1 CASSPRRTGHTQYF
NA TRBJ1-2 TRBD1 TRBV28 CASSPGTGGGYTF
NA TRBJ2-7 NA TRBV6-1 CASSELVIYEQYF
NA TRBJ1-4 NA TRBV29-1 CSGSLAGGEKLFF
NA TRBJ1-2 TRBD1 TRBV19 CASSTGWEGAYGYTF
NA TRBJ2-2 TRBD2 TRBV7-3 CASSPERGRAVGELFF
few TRBJ1-1 NA TRBV19 CASSPRGGSTEAFF
NA TRBJ1-1 NA TRBV7-9 CASSSQYPRDTEAFF
NA TRBJ2-1 NA TRBV4-1 CASSPQRQSYNEQFF
NA TRBJ2-7 TRBD1 TRBV4-1 CASSQAPGQLYEQYF
NA TRBJ1-3 NA TRBV10-1 CASSSGPHGNTIYF
NA TRBJ2-3 NA TRBV10-1 CASSEYGGQTDTQYF
NA TRBJ2-6 TRBD1 TRBV28 CASSFGNRGLSGANVLTF
NA TRBJ2-7 NA TRBV7-6 CASSLSLASYEQYF
NA TRBJ2-1 NA TRBV6-6 CASSQYTDYNEQFF
NA TRBJ1-1 TRBD1 TRBV7-9 CASSLQGANTEAFF
NA TRBJ1-6 TRBD1 TRBV15 CATSRRTGGASPLHF
NA TRBJ2-7 NA TRBV7-9 CASSGIEGLYEQYF
NA TRBJ2-1 TRBD2 TRBV18 CASSPLAGGPLNEQFF
NA TRBJ1-2 TRBD1 TRBV5-1 CASSQDRGGLYGYTF
NA TRBJ2-2 NA TRBV19 CASSSSGRDLTSGGELFF
NA TRBJ2-1 NA TRBV6-5 CASSKDRSSYNEQFF
NA TRBJ1-2 NA TRBV9 CASSDRDYGYTF
NA TRBJ1-3 NA TRBV2 CASSSRAGNSGNTIYF
NA TRBJ1-4 NA TRBV7-9 CASSLAPGFREKLFF
NA TRBJ2-7 NA TRBV19 CASSTRSGGSYEQYF
few TRBJ2-7 TRBD1 TRBV6-5 CASRNRDRGRTEYF
NA TRBJ2-7 TRBD1 TRBV6-6 CASRLTPQGQVDEQYF
few TRBJ2-7 NA TRBV28 CASSRRGSYEQYF
NA TRBJ1-3 NA TRBV4-1 CASSQDEGAYGNTIYF
NA TRBJ2-7 TRBD2 TRBV7-3 CASSTSGRSSYEQYF
once TRBJ2-5 TRBD1 TRBV5-5 CASSPDGTAETQYF
once TRBJ2-1 NA TRBV6-4 CASSDPQPSEQFF